Listed below are T cell receptor beta chains from one sample, sequenced in a study of read filtering for tumor transcriptome and immune sequencing. TCRdb reprocessed the reads with MiXCR, giving one entry per CDR3 protein. The table has around 130,000 distinct CDR3 sequences, roughly an eighth seen once. The source material was a population of CD138-negative cells sorted from bone marrow. These TCRs come from a donor at least 40 years old with multiple myeloma. The CDR3 runs from the conserved cysteine through the conserved F or W. Each record gives: V gene, J gene, D gene, clone size, CDR3 length, CDR3 DNA, CDR3 protein. D genes are given only for firm matches. Part of the rows lack a size; the others show once, few, many or a class for expanded clones.

V gene: TRBV20-1
J gene: TRBJ2-7
D gene: -
clone size: many
CDR3 length: 11
CDR3 DNA: TGCAGTGCTAGAGCCGCAGACGAGCAGTACTTC
CDR3 protein: CSARAADEQYF

V gene: TRBV11-3
J gene: TRBJ2-5
D gene: TRBD2
clone size: -
CDR3 length: 15
CDR3 DNA: TGTGCCAGCAGCCGTGGGTCTAGCGGGTCCGAGACCCAGTACTTC
CDR3 protein: CASSRGSSGSETQYF

V gene: TRBV7-2
J gene: TRBJ2-5
D gene: TRBD2
clone size: many
CDR3 length: 16
CDR3 DNA: TGTGCCAGCAGCTTCGCTAGCGGGAGAACCCAAGAGACCCAGTACTTC
CDR3 protein: CASSFASGRTQETQYF

V gene: TRBV7-9
J gene: TRBJ2-3
D gene: -
clone size: many
CDR3 length: 15
CDR3 DNA: TGTGCCAGCAGCTGGGAACAGGGAGGTGGCGATACGCAGTATTTT
CDR3 protein: CASSWEQGGGDTQYF

V gene: TRBV7-9
J gene: TRBJ2-7
D gene: TRBD1
clone size: few
CDR3 length: 14
CDR3 DNA: TGTGCCAGCAGCCCACCGGGACAGGGGTTCGAGCAGTACTTC
CDR3 protein: CASSPPGQGFEQYF

V gene: TRBV12-3/TRBV12-4
J gene: TRBJ1-5
D gene: -
clone size: many
CDR3 length: 12
CDR3 DNA: TGTGCCAGCAGCACTACTAATCAGCCCCAGCATTTT
CDR3 protein: CASSTTNQPQHF

V gene: TRBV6-1
J gene: TRBJ1-5
D gene: -
clone size: many
CDR3 length: 15
CDR3 DNA: TGTGCCAGCAGTGAAATTGTTGGGGCCAATCAGCCCCAGCATTTT
CDR3 protein: CASSEIVGANQPQHF

V gene: TRBV30
J gene: TRBJ2-7
D gene: TRBD2
clone size: many
CDR3 length: 14
CDR3 DNA: TGTGCCTGGAGTAGAACTAGCGGGAGCTACGAGCAGTACTTC
CDR3 protein: CAWSRTSGSYEQYF

V gene: TRBV15
J gene: TRBJ2-2
D gene: -
clone size: many
CDR3 length: 13
CDR3 DNA: TGTGCCACCAGCAGAGCCAGGGGCGGGGAGCTGTTTTTT
CDR3 protein: CATSRARGGELFF

V gene: TRBV7-8
J gene: TRBJ2-1
D gene: -
clone size: -
CDR3 length: 15
CDR3 DNA: TGTGCCAGCAGCCCCGCGGGGCTAGTAGGAAATGAGCAGTTCTTC
CDR3 protein: CASSPAGLVGNEQFF

V gene: TRBV7-9
J gene: TRBJ1-4
D gene: -
clone size: few
CDR3 length: 13
CDR3 DNA: TGTGCCAGCAGCCTCTCCGATAGGACCCCGCTGTTTTTT
CDR3 protein: CASSLSDRTPLFF

V gene: TRBV29-1
J gene: TRBJ2-3
D gene: TRBD1
clone size: many
CDR3 length: 15
CDR3 DNA: TGCAGCGTTGAGGACAGGGGGAGTGATGCAGATACGCAGTATTTT
CDR3 protein: CSVEDRGSDADTQYF

V gene: TRBV4-3
J gene: TRBJ2-1
D gene: -
clone size: many
CDR3 length: 16
CDR3 DNA: TGCGCCAGCAGCAGAAGTGAGACTAGTCAAAACAATGAGCAGTTCTTC
CDR3 protein: CASSRSETSQNNEQFF

V gene: TRBV6-5
J gene: TRBJ2-5
D gene: -
clone size: many
CDR3 length: 15
CDR3 DNA: TGTGCCAGCAGAGGAGAGTATGCGGGCGGGGAGACCCAGTACTTC
CDR3 protein: CASRGEYAGGETQYF

V gene: TRBV7-6
J gene: TRBJ2-1
D gene: -
clone size: many
CDR3 length: 13
CDR3 DNA: TGTGCCAGCAGCTTAGAGTGGGGTGATGAGCAGTTCTTC
CDR3 protein: CASSLEWGDEQFF

V gene: TRBV6-1
J gene: TRBJ1-1
D gene: -
clone size: -
CDR3 length: 14
CDR3 DNA: TGTGCCAGCAGTGAAGGCGGCAGGGCGACTGAAGCTTCCTTT
CDR3 protein: CASSEGGRATEASF

V gene: TRBV29-1
J gene: TRBJ2-1
D gene: -
clone size: many
CDR3 length: 15
CDR3 DNA: TGCAGCTCAGCTGATAGCTCCAGAGTGGGAAATGAGCAGTTCTTC
CDR3 protein: CSSADSSRVGNEQFF

V gene: TRBV7-2
J gene: TRBJ2-5
D gene: -
clone size: -
CDR3 length: 15
CDR3 DNA: TGCGCCAGCAGCCGACGAGGGGCGACCCAAGAGACCCAGTACTTC
CDR3 protein: CASSRRGATQETQYF

V gene: TRBV27
J gene: TRBJ2-1
D gene: TRBD2
clone size: many
CDR3 length: 17
CDR3 DNA: TGTGCCAGCAGTTTAGGTAGCGGGATAAGCTCCTACAATGAGCAGTTCTTC
CDR3 protein: CASSLGSGISSYNEQFF

V gene: TRBV14
J gene: TRBJ2-7
D gene: TRBD2
clone size: many
CDR3 length: 16
CDR3 DNA: TGTGCCAGCAGCCAAGATTGGACTAGCGGGAGCTACGAGCAGTACTTC
CDR3 protein: CASSQDWTSGSYEQYF

V gene: TRBV11-3
J gene: TRBJ1-1
D gene: TRBD1
clone size: many
CDR3 length: 15
CDR3 DNA: TGTGCCAGCAGCCCCCGGGGACAGGAGAACACTGAAGCTTTCTTT
CDR3 protein: CASSPRGQENTEAFF

V gene: TRBV7-9
J gene: TRBJ2-7
D gene: -
clone size: -
CDR3 length: 14
CDR3 DNA: TGTGCCAGCAGCTTAGACACGATCTCCTACGAGCAGTACTTC
CDR3 protein: CASSLDTISYEQYF

V gene: TRBV29-1
J gene: TRBJ2-4
D gene: -
clone size: many
CDR3 length: 13
CDR3 DNA: TGCAGCGTTGAAAAGGTGGCAGAAAACATTCAGTACTTC
CDR3 protein: CSVEKVAENIQYF

V gene: TRBV4-1
J gene: TRBJ2-7
D gene: TRBD1
clone size: many
CDR3 length: 15
CDR3 DNA: TGCGCCAGCAGCCCCTGGACAGGGAGCTCCTACGAGCAGTACTTC
CDR3 protein: CASSPWTGSSYEQYF

V gene: TRBV20-1
J gene: TRBJ1-1
D gene: -
clone size: many
CDR3 length: 16
CDR3 DNA: TGCAGTGCTAGAGTGTCCCGGGACATCATGAACACTGAAGCTTTCTTT
CDR3 protein: CSARVSRDIMNTEAFF

V gene: TRBV7-2
J gene: TRBJ2-7
D gene: TRBD2
clone size: many
CDR3 length: 15
CDR3 DNA: TGTGCCAGCAGCTTAGTAGCGGGAGCCCAATACGAGCAGTACTTC
CDR3 protein: CASSLVAGAQYEQYF

V gene: TRBV7-9
J gene: TRBJ2-5
D gene: TRBD2
clone size: -
CDR3 length: 15
CDR3 DNA: TGTGCCAGCAGCTTATCGGGACTAGCAGGAGAGACCCAGTACTTC
CDR3 protein: CASSLSGLAGETQYF

V gene: TRBV29-1
J gene: TRBJ1-1
D gene: -
clone size: many
CDR3 length: 13
CDR3 DNA: TGCAGCGTTGAGGGCAGCCTAAACACTGAAGCTTTCTTT
CDR3 protein: CSVEGSLNTEAFF

V gene: TRBV7-9
J gene: TRBJ2-1
D gene: TRBD2
clone size: many
CDR3 length: 16
CDR3 DNA: TGTGCCAGCAGCTTACTCCTGGGGCTAGCGGTCTATGAGCAGTTCTTC
CDR3 protein: CASSLLLGLAVYEQFF

V gene: TRBV6-1
J gene: TRBJ2-6
D gene: -
clone size: -
CDR3 length: 15
CDR3 DNA: TGTGCCAGCAGCCAGCCACAAGCTGGGGCCAACGTCCTGACTTTC
CDR3 protein: CASSQPQAGANVLTF

V gene: TRBV6-2/TRBV6-3
J gene: TRBJ2-5
D gene: TRBD2
clone size: few
CDR3 length: 13
CDR3 DNA: TGTGCCAGCAGACAGCGGGATTACGAGACCCAGTACTTC
CDR3 protein: CASRQRDYETQYF

V gene: TRBV5-1
J gene: TRBJ1-4
D gene: -
clone size: many
CDR3 length: 14
CDR3 DNA: TGCGCCAGCAGCTTGGGCCGAAGTAATGAAAAACTGTTTTTT
CDR3 protein: CASSLGRSNEKLFF

V gene: TRBV4-2
J gene: TRBJ2-1
D gene: -
clone size: many
CDR3 length: 16
CDR3 DNA: TGTGCCAGCAGCCAAGAAGGACTCTTCTCCTACAATGAGCAGTTCTTC
CDR3 protein: CASSQEGLFSYNEQFF